This TCR beta chain was retrieved from a study of shared clonotypes between healthy human individuals. Points on this clone: Its antigen is undetermined.

Regarding the study as a whole: A handful of donors showed sharing of around 5% of naive CD4 clonotypes.

Deep was the level used in running the assay. Sequencing used immunoSEQ multiplex PCR; TCRdb keeps in-frame clones, though not all of them. The data show roughly 2.5 million clones, with around 94% seen just once and roughly 0.13% held by the top ten. Per the germline V gene, CDR1 is SEHNR and CDR2 is FQNEAQ (reference sequence). Trimming removed 3 bases from V and 7 bases from J, with 12 bases in between. The CDR3 sequence is 13 residues long. Healthy adults negative for HIV, lacking recent acute infections or vaccinations, served as donors. The V gene is TRBV7-9, the J gene TRBJ1-2, with a possible D match to TRBD1 (5 bases). Specimen: naive CD4+ T cells sorted from blood. Noted subset: CD45RA+ positively selected. The sequence was obtained from a man between 18 and 35 years old in good health. The CDR3 DNA reads TGTGCCAGCAGCTTGAGGGACGAGGCTGGCTACACCTTC. Its protein product is CASSLRDEAGYTF.